The 18 T cell receptor beta chains presented below share a single source sample, sequenced in a study of immune cell composition in non-small cell lung cancer. The assay was immunoSEQ multiplex PCR, and TCRdb's table has in-frame clones only and misses some. This table holds about 5,600 clones, less than 75% found once. Sequenced input: lung tumor tissue. These receptors were taken from a human donor with non-small cell lung cancer.

This clone was observed a few times. The chain couples TRBV7-2 to TRBJ2-5; 10 nucleotides match TRBD2. The CDR3 has 14 residues. The V gene's germline CDR1 is SGHTA and CDR2 FQGNSA. With 3 bases clipped from V and 5 bases from J, the junction kept 3 bases outside the gene matches. The CDR3 loop reads CASSFRGLAETQYF. The CDR3, as DNA: TGTGCCAGCAGCTTTAGGGGACTAGCGGAGACCCAGTACTTC.

V and J are TRBV6-1 and TRBJ2-7; weak D call: TRBD1 (5 bases). V shed 8 bases and J shed 4 bases, with 9 bases lying between them. Germline V CDR1 and CDR2: MNHNS, SASEGT. The CDR3 loop spans 11 amino acids. The CDR3 loop is CASSHRYEQYF. DNA for the CDR3: TGTGCCAGCTCCCACAGGTACGAGCAGTACTTC.

This clone was recorded a few times. The chain couples TRBV28 to TRBJ2-7, with TRBD2 matching over 7 bases. J gave up 0 bases and V 2 bases, and 4 bases lay outside the gene matches. There are 15 residues in the CDR3. The germline CDR1 and CDR2 sequences are MDHEN and SYDVKM. CDR3 loop: CASSLLAVSSYEQYF. The CDR3 DNA reads as TGTGCCAGCAGTTTACTAGCGGTCAGCTCCTACGAGCAGTACTTC. The complete variable domain, with remaining parts taken from reference TRBV28 and TRBJ2-7, reads DVKVTQSSRYLVKRTGEKVFLECVQDMDHENMFWYRQDPGLGLRLIYFSYDVKMKEKGDIPEGYSVSREKKERFSLILESASTNQTSMYLCASSLLAVSSYEQYFGPGTRLTVT.

The chain is built from TRBV7-9 and TRBJ2-5; D is unclear. The V and J ends lost 5 bases and 7 bases respectively, with 14 bases between them. The CDR3 totals 13 residues. Germline CDR1 SEHNR, CDR2 FQNEAQ (reference sequence). The CDR3 spells CASSPLLLATQYF. The CDR3 DNA reads TGTGCCAGCAGCCCCTTGTTGTTGGCGACCCAGTACTTC.

This clone occurred a few times. The V gene is TRBV5-4, the J gene TRBJ1-2; perhaps TRBD1 as D (6 bases). The CDR3 extends over 14 amino acids. Germline V lookup: CDR1 SGHNT, CDR2 YYREEE (reference sequence). The V gene lost 4 bases and the J gene lost 3 bases, with 13 bases spanning the gap. The CDR3 protein is CASSHFRTDYGYTF. As DNA, the CDR3 is TGTGCCAGCAGCCACTTCCGGACAGACTATGGCTACACCTTC.

The chain uses TRBV19 and TRBJ1-1; no clear D gene. Trimming took off 0 bases at V and 7 bases at J, with 18 bases between the two ends. Per germline, CDR1 LNHDA and CDR2 SQIVND (reference sequence). This CDR3 is 16 amino acids long. This CDR3 is CASSIDPAAEFSEAFF. In DNA form, the CDR3 reads TGTGCCAGTAGTATAGACCCGGCGGCCGAGTTTAGTGAAGCTTTCTTT.

This clone was recorded once. This chain joins TRBV5-6 and TRBJ2-1; TRBD2 matches 8 bases. The junction had 8 bases not matched to a gene; V was cut back by 3 bases and J by 6 bases. This CDR3 has 15 amino acids. Germline CDR1 is SGHDT and CDR2 is YYEEEE. The CDR3 sequence is CASSSGLEVSNEQFF. CDR3 DNA sequence: TGTGCCAGCAGCTCGGGACTAGAGGTTAGCAATGAGCAGTTCTTC.

The V and J genes are TRBV30 and TRBJ1-2, with D possibly TRBD1 on 5 matching bases. The germline V gene encodes CDR1 GTSNPN and CDR2 SVGIG (reference sequence). This CDR3 has 12 residues. Trimming pared 2 bases from V and 4 bases from J, leaving 8 bases between. The CDR3 reads CAWSRQSYGYTF. The DNA of the CDR3 is TGTGCCTGGAGTCGACAGTCCTATGGCTACACCTTC. Full variable domain (remainder filled in from reference TRBV30 and TRBJ1-2): SQTIHQWPATLVQPVGSPLSLECTVEGTSNPNLYWYRQAAGRGLQLLFYSVGIGQISSEVPQNLSASRPQDRQFILSSKKLLLSDSGFYLCAWSRQSYGYTFGSGTRLTVV.

J is TRBJ1-4 and V is TRBV11-1; possible D gene TRBD1, 6 bases. The V end was cut by 5 bases, the J end by 8 bases, with 12 bases between. There are 13 residues in the CDR3. In germline, CDR1 is SGHAT, CDR2 FQDESV (reference sequence). CDR3 residues: CASSQLGGEKLFF. DNA of the CDR3: TGTGCCAGCAGCCAACTAGGGGGAGAAAAACTGTTTTTT. Combining the CDR3 with reference TRBV11-1 and TRBJ1-4 gives the whole variable domain EAEVAQSPRYKITEKSQAVAFWCDPISGHATLYWYRQILGQGPELLVQFQDESVVDDSQLPKDRFSAERLKGVDSTLKIQPAELGDSAMYLCASSQLGGEKLFFGSGTQLSVL.

The table lists this clone with a few counts. V gene TRBV4-2 combines with J gene TRBJ1-6; a weak D match, TRBD1 (5 bases). The CDR3 consists of 14 residues. The germline gives CDR1 LGHNA, CDR2 YNFKEQ. V was trimmed by 4 bases and J by 8 bases, leaving 12 bases between them. This CDR3 is CASSRGDRDSPLHF. The CDR3 DNA reads TGTGCCAGCAGCCGGGGGGATCGGGATTCACCCCTCCACTTT.

The chain recombines TRBV2 with TRBJ2-3; D unresolved. The V gene lost 2 bases and the J gene lost 4 bases, with 7 bases spanning the gap. The CDR3 consists of 13 residues. The germline V gene has CDR1 SNHLY and CDR2 FYNNEI. The CDR3 nucleotides are TGTGCCAGCAGTGAACAAGCACCAGATACGCAGTATTTT. Its protein is CASSEQAPDTQYF.

This clone was counted between two and nine times. This rearrangement joins TRBV4-1 to TRBJ2-1; 9 bases align to TRBD2. The length of the CDR3 is 16 residues. CDR1 MGHRA and CDR2 YSYEKL come from the germline V gene. Unmatched junction bases numbered 7, after V lost 1 base and J lost 6 bases. CDR3 nucleotide sequence: TGCGCCAGCAGCCAAGCTTGGGCGGGAGGGGCCAATGAGCAGTTCTTC. Amino acids: CASSQAWAGGANEQFF.

V gene TRBV5-4 combines with J gene TRBJ1-2, with 12 positions matching TRBD1. The length of the CDR3 is 15 residues. The junction had 6 bases not matched to a gene; V was cut back by 5 bases and J by 4 bases. Germline-derived CDR1 and CDR2 are SGHNT and YYREEE (reference sequence). CDR3 sequence reads: CASSFPGQGAYGYTF. Written as DNA, the CDR3 is TGTGCCAGCAGTTTTCCGGGACAGGGGGCCTATGGCTACACCTTC.

The chain employs TRBV28 and TRBJ2-7; TRBD1 agrees at 8 bases. The V and J ends lost 4 bases and 7 bases, in that order; junction bases with no gene match: 9. The CDR3 extends over 14 amino acids. The germline CDR1 and CDR2 sequences are MDHEN and SYDVKM. The CDR3 DNA reads TGTGCCAGCAGTTACGGGGACAGGCCGCTTGAGCAGTACTTC. Translating gives CASSYGDRPLEQYF.

V and J are TRBV27 and TRBJ1-5; 7 bases align to TRBD1. With 0 bases clipped from V and 2 bases from J, the junction kept 7 bases outside the gene matches. Germline-derived CDR1 and CDR2 are MNHEY and SMNVEV (reference sequence). The CDR3 totals 17 residues. CDR3 DNA: TGTGCCAGCAGTTTATCGTCTAGACAGGGAGGCAATCAGCCCCAGCATTTT. Translation gives CASSLSSRQGGNQPQHF.

This clone occurred a few times. The chain uses TRBV7-7 and TRBJ2-1; unclear D gene. With 5 bases removed from V and 4 bases from J, the gap between germline ends came to 9 bases. The CDR3 runs to 13 residues. Germline assignment: CDR1 SSHAT and CDR2 FNYEAQ (reference sequence). CDR3 residues: CASSPSLYNEQFF. The CDR3 DNA reads TGTGCCAGCAGCCCCAGTTTATACAATGAGCAGTTCTTC. The full variable domain, in which reference TRBV7-7 and TRBJ2-1 provide the parts outside the CDR3, is GAGVSQSPRYKVTKRGQDVTLRCDPISSHATLYWYQQALGQGPEFLTYFNYEAQPDKSGLPSDRFSAERPEGSISTLTIQRTEQRDSAMYRCASSPSLYNEQFFGPGTRLTVL.

There are a few counts of this clone. V is TRBV7-6 and J is TRBJ1-5; a weak D match, TRBD1 (5 bases). The germline V and J ends were trimmed by 0 bases and 5 bases, with 5 bases remaining between them. This CDR3 region has 13 residues. Germline CDR1 reads SGHVS; CDR2 reads FNYEAQ. The CDR3 sequence: CASSLATDQPQHF. The CDR3, as DNA: TGTGCCAGCAGCTTAGCGACAGATCAGCCCCAGCATTTT.

The V call is TRBV7-2, the J call TRBJ2-7, with a tentative D call TRBD1 (6 bases). There are 18 residues in the CDR3. The germline V gene encodes CDR1 SGHTA and CDR2 FQGNSA. Trimming took off 5 bases at V and 0 bases at J, with 23 bases between the two ends. The CDR3, as DNA: TGTGCCAGCAGCGAACGCTCGACAGGCCTCACCATCTCCTACGAGCAGTACTTC. Translation: CASSERSTGLTISYEQYF. The full variable domain, rest sourced from reference TRBV7-2 and TRBJ2-7, is GAGVSQSPSNKVTEKGKDVELRCDPISGHTALYWYRQSLGQGLEFLIYFQGNSAPDKSGLPSDRFSAERTGGSVSTLTIQRTQQEDSAVYLCASSERSTGLTISYEQYFGPGTRLTVT.